The sequence of this T cell receptor (beta chain) was determined in a study of cytomegalovirus exposure and HLA in healthy donors. Study background: The 95 to 150 validation repertoires were produced on the same platform as the 650 to 800 repertoires of the first cohort. This was reported in a later analysis.

General study findings and limits: The investigators catalogued 150 or so TCR beta chains as cytomegalovirus-associated. First-cohort TCR clusters were later found to tend to co-occur in the 120 or so validation repertoires.

Assay used: immunoSEQ multiplex PCR; TCRdb lists only in-frame clones, some missing. Among some 66,000 clones listed, approximately 97% were seen once. On this clone itself: Its antigen is not known.

The donors were members of the validation cohort comprising over a hundred subjects, separate from the approximately 670-subject first cohort. The CDR3 is made up of 18 amino acids. CDR1 is MNHEY and CDR2 is SMNVEV in the germline V gene (reference sequence). Trimming took 10 bases from V and 4 from J, leaving 30 bases between them. The clonotype originates from a woman in her late teens or twenties in good health and CMV-seropositive. V gene TRBV27 combines with J gene TRBJ2-3, with TRBD2 as a possible D gene (6 bases). The sequenced sample was PBMCs. The CDR3 region is CATITPIAGTTGADTQYF. The CDR3 bases are TGTGCCACCATTACCCCCATCGCGGGGACCACGGGAGCAGATACGCAGTATTTT.